The clone carrying this TCR beta chain was counted a few times. Its matching antigen is unknown. The CDR3 covers 15 residues. Germline-derived CDR1 and CDR2 are MNHEY and SVGEGT. With V trimmed by 5 bases and J by 5 bases, 8 bases remained unmatched. This entry is derived from a study of metastatic and nonmetastatic thyroid tumors. About the research overall: A comparison of repertoires was made across blood and tumor or nodule tissue from malignant and benign thyroid patients. Findings and limits, study-wide: TCR beta diversity was reportedly significantly higher in malignant thyroid tumors than benign nodules, in blood and tumor.

Prior to thyroid surgery, none of the patients had received any treatment. TCRdb re-called the PCR reads with MiXCR. The repertoire holds about 15,000 clones, with 27% as singletons. This rearrangement joins TRBV6-2 or TRBV6-3 to TRBJ2-5; 10 positions match TRBD1. The sequence came from a female donor with papillary thyroid cancer or a benign thyroid nodule (not recorded which). Some clones in this sample may be carry-over from other donors' samples. The sequencing input was adjacent normal tissue. CDR3 in amino acids: CASSPVTGGRETQYF. The CDR3 nucleotides read TGTGCCAGCAGTCCAGTGACAGGGGGCAGGGAGACCCAGTACTTC.